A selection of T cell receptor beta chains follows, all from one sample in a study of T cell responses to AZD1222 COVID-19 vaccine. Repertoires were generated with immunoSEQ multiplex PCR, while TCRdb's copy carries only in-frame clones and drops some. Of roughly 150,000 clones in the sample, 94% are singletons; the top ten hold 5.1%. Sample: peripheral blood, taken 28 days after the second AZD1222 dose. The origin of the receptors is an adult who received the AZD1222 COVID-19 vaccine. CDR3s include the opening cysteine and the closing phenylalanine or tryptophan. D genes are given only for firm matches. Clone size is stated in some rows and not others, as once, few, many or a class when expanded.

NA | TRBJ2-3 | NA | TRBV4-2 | TGTGCCAGCAGCCAAGGGGCTAGCAGCTCCACAGATACGCAGTATTTT | CASSQGASSSTDTQYF
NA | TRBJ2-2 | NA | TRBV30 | TGTGCCTGCCCCGACACCGGGGAGCTGTTTTTT | CACPDTGELFF
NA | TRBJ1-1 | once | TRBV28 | TGTGCCAGCAGTTTATTCGTCTCCCCCTTGAACACTGAAGCTTTCTTT | CASSLFVSPLNTEAFF
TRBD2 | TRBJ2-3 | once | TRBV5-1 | TGCGCCAGCAGCTTAAAGACCGGGACTAGCGGCACAGATACGCAGTATTTT | CASSLKTGTSGTDTQYF
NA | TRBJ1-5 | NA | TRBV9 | TGTGCCAGCAGCGTAGATGTGGATAGTGGTCAGCCCCAGCATTTT | CASSVDVDSGQPQHF
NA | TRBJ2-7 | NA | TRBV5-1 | TGCGCCAGCAGCCTATCTTTAGGATACGAGCAGTACTTC | CASSLSLGYEQYF
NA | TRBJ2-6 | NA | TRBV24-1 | TGTGCCACCAGTGACTCGAGTCTCTCTGGGGCCAACGTCCTGACTTTC | CATSDSSLSGANVLTF
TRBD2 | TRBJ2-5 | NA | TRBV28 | TGTGCCAGCAGTTTATTAGCAGGGACTAGCACCGAGACCCAGTACTTC | CASSLLAGTSTETQYF
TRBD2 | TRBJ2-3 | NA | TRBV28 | TGTGCCAGCAGTTTAACGGGACTAGCGGAGTACACAGATACGCAGTATTTT | CASSLTGLAEYTDTQYF
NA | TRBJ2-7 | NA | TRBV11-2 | TGTGCCAGCAGCTTTAGCGGTTATAACGAGCAGTACTTC | CASSFSGYNEQYF
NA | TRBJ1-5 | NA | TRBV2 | TGTGCCAGCAGCGAGGTACAGAGCTATCAGCCCCAGCATTTT | CASSEVQSYQPQHF
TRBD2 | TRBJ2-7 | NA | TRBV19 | TGTGCCAGTAGTATAGATAGCGGGGTCTCCTACGAGCAGTACTTC | CASSIDSGVSYEQYF
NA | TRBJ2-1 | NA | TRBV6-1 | TGTGCCAGCAGTGAACGTGGGGCAGGGACGAGCTCCTACAATGAGCAGTTCTTC | CASSERGAGTSSYNEQFF
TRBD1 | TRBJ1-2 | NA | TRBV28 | TGTGCCAGCAGTTCCGGTCAGGGGGACGGCTACACCTTC | CASSSGQGDGYTF
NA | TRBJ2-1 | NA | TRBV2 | TGTGCCAGCAGTATACTAGTGGCCTACAATGAGCAGTTCTTC | CASSILVAYNEQFF
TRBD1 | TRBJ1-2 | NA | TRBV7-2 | TGTGCCAGCAGCTTAGTCATTCGACAGGGAGAAGGCTACACCTTC | CASSLVIRQGEGYTF
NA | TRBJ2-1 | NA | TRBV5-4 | TGTGCCAGCAGCGGCCCCGGGACTTCTACAAATGAGCAGTTCTTC | CASSGPGTSTNEQFF
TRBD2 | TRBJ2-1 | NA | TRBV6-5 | TGTGCCAGCAGTCGGGGGACTAGCGGGACGGTAGAGCAGTTCTTC | CASSRGTSGTVEQFF
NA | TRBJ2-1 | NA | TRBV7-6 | TGTGCCAGCAGCTTAGTGGACAGCTCCTACAATGAGCAGTTCTTC | CASSLVDSSYNEQFF
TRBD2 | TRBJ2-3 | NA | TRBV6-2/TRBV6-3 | TGTGCCAGCAGTTACCCCCCCTCAGCGGGATACTACACAGATACGCAGTATTTT | CASSYPPSAGYYTDTQYF
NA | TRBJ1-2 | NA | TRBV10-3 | TGTGCCATCAGTGAGGGTAGGGGACAACCTTCCGGTGGCTACACCTTC | CAISEGRGQPSGGYTF
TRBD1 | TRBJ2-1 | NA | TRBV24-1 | TGTGCCACCAGCCCCGGGACAGGGGACTACAATGAGCAGTTCTTC | CATSPGTGDYNEQFF
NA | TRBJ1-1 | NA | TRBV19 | TGTGCCAGTAGTATAGAAAAGGCGAGGATTCTATCGAACACTGAAGCTTTCTTT | CASSIEKARILSNTEAFF
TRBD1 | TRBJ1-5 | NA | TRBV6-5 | TGTGCCAGCAGCCCGGGACAGAGTCAGCCCCAGCATTTT | CASSPGQSQPQHF
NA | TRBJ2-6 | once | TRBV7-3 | TGTGCCAGCAGCCCCGGGTCGGGAGTGGCCTCTGGGGCCAACGTCCTGACTTTC | CASSPGSGVASGANVLTF
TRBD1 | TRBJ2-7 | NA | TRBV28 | TGTGCCAGCAGTGGCGGACAGGGGGCGGACGAGCAGTACTTC | CASSGGQGADEQYF
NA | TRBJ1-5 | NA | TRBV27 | TGTGCCAGCTCGACAGCGCGCAATCAGCCCCAGCATTTT | CASSTARNQPQHF
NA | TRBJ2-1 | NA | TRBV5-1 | TGCGCCAGCAGCGATATCAGGGTGTCCTACAATGAGCAGTTCTTC | CASSDIRVSYNEQFF
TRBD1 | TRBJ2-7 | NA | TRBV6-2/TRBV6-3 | TGTGCCAGCAGTTACCCGACCGCAGGGGGCATAGGGGAGCAGTACTTC | CASSYPTAGGIGEQYF
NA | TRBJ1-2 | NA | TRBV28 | TGTGCCAGCAGAGTCCGGGGGCTCCGCTATGGCTACACCTTC | CASRVRGLRYGYTF
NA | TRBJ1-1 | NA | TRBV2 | TGTGCCAGCAGTGGACCGGGACTGCAAGCTTTCTTT | CASSGPGLQAFF
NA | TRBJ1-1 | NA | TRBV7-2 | TGTGCCAGCAGCTACCCGGGAGGCACTGAAGCTTTCTTT | CASSYPGGTEAFF
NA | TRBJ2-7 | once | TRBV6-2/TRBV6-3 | TGTGCCAGCAGTTACTCCCTGAGCTCCTACGAGCAGTACTTC | CASSYSLSSYEQYF
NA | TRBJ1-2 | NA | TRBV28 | TGTGCGACCACTGCGGGGGCCCAGGGGGGCTACACCTTC | CATTAGAQGGYTF
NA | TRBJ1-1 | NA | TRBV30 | TGTGCCTGGACCGGGGGGGCCACCCCCGAAGCTTTCTTT | CAWTGGATPEAFF
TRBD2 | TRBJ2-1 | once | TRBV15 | TGTGCCACCAGCAGAGAACTAGTGAGGGAGGGGAATGAGCAGTTCTTC | CATSRELVREGNEQFF
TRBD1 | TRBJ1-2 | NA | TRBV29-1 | TGCAGCGTTGAAAGGGGACAGGGACACGGCTACACCTTC | CSVERGQGHGYTF
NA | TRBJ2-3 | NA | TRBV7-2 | TGTGCCAGCAGTTCCTACCCTATTCCTGCGGGACCTAGCACAGATACGCAGTATTTT | CASSSYPIPAGPSTDTQYF
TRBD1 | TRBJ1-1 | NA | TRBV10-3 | TGTGCCATCACCCGACAGGGGAACACTGAAGCTTTCTTT | CAITRQGNTEAFF
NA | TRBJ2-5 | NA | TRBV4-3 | TGCGCCAGCAGCCAAGACCCACAAGAGACCCAGTACTTC | CASSQDPQETQYF
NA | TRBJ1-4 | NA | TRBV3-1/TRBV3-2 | TGTGCCAGCAGCCTCGCTACAGGGAGTGAAAAACTGTTTTTT | CASSLATGSEKLFF
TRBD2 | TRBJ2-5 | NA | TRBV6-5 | TGTGCCAGCAGGAACCCCCTAGCGGCTCAAGAGACCCAGTACTTC | CASRNPLAAQETQYF
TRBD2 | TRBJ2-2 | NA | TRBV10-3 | TGTGCCACCTGCGCGACTAGCGGGAGGGCCGGAACCGGGGAGCTGTTTTTT | CATCATSGRAGTGELFF
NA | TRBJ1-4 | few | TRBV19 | TGTGCCAGTAGTATAGTACCGAGTGGAGAAAAACTGTTTTTT | CASSIVPSGEKLFF
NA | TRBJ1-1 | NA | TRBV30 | TGTGCCTGGAGTTTCGGGGAGGCTGAAGCTTTCTTT | CAWSFGEAEAFF
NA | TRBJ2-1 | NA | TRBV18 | TGTGCCAGCTCACCACCAAACAGGGTTGATGAGCAGTTCTTC | CASSPPNRVDEQFF
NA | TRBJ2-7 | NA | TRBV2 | TGTGCCAGCAGTGAGACCAACTACGAGCAGTACTTC | CASSETNYEQYF
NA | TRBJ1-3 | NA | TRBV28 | TGTGCCAGCAGTTCTCCCATCTTTGGGGTCCAGGGACCCATCCTAAATTCCGGAAACACCATATATTTT | CASSSPIFGVQGPILNSGNTIYF
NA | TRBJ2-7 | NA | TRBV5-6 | TGTGCCAGCAGCTTGGCCCGGGGAAGGGAACAGTACTTC | CASSLARGREQYF
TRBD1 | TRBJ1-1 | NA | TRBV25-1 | TGTGCCAGCAGGGACAGGGGGAACACTGAAGCTTTCTTT | CASRDRGNTEAFF
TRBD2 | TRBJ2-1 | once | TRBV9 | TGTGCCAGCAGCGCGGGGACTAGCGGGAGGACTGAGCAGTTCTTC | CASSAGTSGRTEQFF
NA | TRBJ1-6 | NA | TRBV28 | TGTGCCAGCTTTAGAGGGCCTGCTGGATCACCCCTCCACTTT | CASFRGPAGSPLHF
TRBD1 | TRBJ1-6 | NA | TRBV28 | TGTGCCAGCAGTCCCTCGGGACAGGGCTATAATTCACCCCTCCACTTT | CASSPSGQGYNSPLHF